The next 21 T cell receptor beta chains were all read from a single sample in a study of response to subunit inactivated influenza vaccine. TCRdb re-analysed the RT-PCR reads in MiXCR, keeping a single row per CDR3 protein. This repertoire shows roughly 650,000 distinct CDR3 sequences, roughly 14% found once; its top ten account for under 14%. Material: PBMCs from blood, obtained roughly 12 days after vaccination. The origin of the receptors is a man between 45 and 60 years old who received an inactivated influenza vaccine.

This chain links TRBV20-1 with TRBJ2-7, with 7 bases matching TRBD1. The CDR3 length is 13 residues. The ends lost 3 bases at V and 1 base at J; junction bases unmatched: 3. CDR1 is DFQATT, CDR2 SNEGSKA, per germline (reference sequence). The DNA for the CDR3 is TGCAGTGCTAGCCCCAGGGGGTCCTACGAGCAGTACTTC. It encodes CSASPRGSYEQYF.

Only a few counts were recorded for this clonotype. CDR3 in DNA: TGTGCCAGCTTGGGGACAGGGGACTACGAGCAGTACTTC. Protein sequence: CASLGTGDYEQYF. This rearrangement joins TRBV2 to TRBJ2-7, with 10 bases aligning to TRBD1. The germline CDR1 and CDR2 sequences are SNHLY and FYNNEI. V was clipped by 8 bases and J by 3 bases; unmatched bases: 4. The CDR3 totals 13 residues.

This clonotype was recorded many times. This chain joins TRBV5-1 and TRBJ1-1; no reliable D call. The germline CDR1 and CDR2 sequences are SGHRS and YFSETQ. Between the trimmed V and J ends, which lost 4 bases and 6 bases, there was a span of 16 bases. The CDR3 extends over 14 amino acids. The CDR3, as DNA: TGCGCCAGCAGCGCTGGACTCCGTGAACCTGAAGCTTTCTTT. The encoded protein is CASSAGLREPEAFF.

The J gene is TRBJ2-1, the V gene TRBV10-3; TRBD2 aligns across 9 bases. V trimming: 8 bases; J trimming: 5 bases; junction bases outside the gene matches: 7. In germline, CDR1 is ENHRY, CDR2 SYGVKD. The CDR3 is made up of 14 amino acids. In DNA form, the CDR3 reads TGTGCCATCGGAGTAGCGGGGGCAAACAATGAGCAGTTCTTC. This codes for CAIGVAGANNEQFF.

V usage is TRBV20-1 and J usage is TRBJ2-7; D is undetermined. Germline CDR1 reads DFQATT; CDR2 reads SNEGSKA (reference sequence). The CDR3 is 12 residues long. V was cut by 2 bases and J by 4 bases, with 9 bases left in between. The CDR3 DNA reads as TGCAGTGCTAGACTCGCTACGTACGAGCAGTACTTC. Protein product: CSARLATYEQYF.

This clonotype was found many times. J is TRBJ2-3 and V is TRBV6-2 or TRBV6-3, with 7 nucleotides matching TRBD2. The CDR3 consists of 15 residues. Germline CDR1 reads MNHEY; CDR2 reads SVGEGT. J was trimmed by 3 bases and V by 1 base; bases with no gene match: 4. The DNA of the CDR3 is TGTGCCAGCAGTTACTTCGGCGGGGGAACAGATACGCAGTATTTT. Residues: CASSYFGGGTDTQYF.

The chain employs TRBV20-1 and TRBJ2-7; 7 nucleotides align to TRBD2. With 6 bases clipped from V and 9 bases from J, the junction kept 14 bases outside the gene matches. The CDR3 is 13 amino acids. Per the germline V gene, CDR1 is DFQATT and CDR2 is SNEGSKA (reference sequence). In DNA, the CDR3 is TGCAGTGCGTTCCGGGACTACTATTCCGGGCAGTACTTC. This translates into CSAFRDYYSGQYF.

This chain uses TRBV7-2 with TRBJ2-1, with a weak D call TRBD2 (6 bases). Germline CDR1 reads SGHTA; CDR2 reads FQGNSA. Trimming left V 5 bases short and J 2 bases short, with 19 bases between. The CDR3 length is 17 residues. CDR3 bases: TGTGCCAGCAGCCTTTGGCGGGACCGACTCACCTACAATGAGCAGTTCTTC. This encodes CASSLWRDRLTYNEQFF.

Only a few counts were recorded for this clonotype. The V call is TRBV4-3, the J call TRBJ2-1; no definite D call. Germline V lookup: CDR1 LGHNA, CDR2 YSLEER. V lost 1 base, J lost 3 bases, and 13 bases lay in between. The CDR3 contains 16 residues. The CDR3 region has the DNA TGCGCCAGCAGCCAAGGTTTGGTGGGTGGCTACAATGAGCAGTTCTTC. This sequence encodes CASSQGLVGGYNEQFF.

In nucleotides, the CDR3 is TGTGCCAGCAGTTTCCCGGGGCGGGGGGAGCTGTTTTTT. The encoded protein is CASSFPGRGELFF. The chain uses TRBV28 and TRBJ2-2; the D gene could be TRBD1 or TRBD2 (5 bases each). The CDR3 is 13 residues long. The V gene lost 3 bases and the J gene lost 8 bases, with 10 bases spanning the gap. Per the germline V gene, CDR1 is MDHEN and CDR2 is SYDVKM.

Here the CDR3 DNA reads TGTGCCAGCAGCTTAGCGCCCAAAAGGACAGGGATTGAGAATGAAAAACTGTTTTTT. It specifies CASSLAPKRTGIENEKLFF. This chain connects TRBV7-8 to TRBJ1-4; 8 nucleotides agree with TRBD1. The CDR3 is 19 residues long. J was trimmed by 5 bases and V by 0 bases; bases with no gene match: 14. Germline V lookup: CDR1 SGHVS, CDR2 FQNEAQ.

A few counts support this clonotype. The chain employs TRBV18 and TRBJ2-5; weak D call: TRBD1 (5 bases). The CDR3 runs to 15 residues. Germline lookup yields CDR1 KGHSH and CDR2 LQKENI. The V end was cut by 0 bases, the J end by 0 bases, with 8 bases between. Here the CDR3 DNA reads TGTGCCAGCTCACCACCAGGGGCCTACCAAGAGACCCAGTACTTC. Its protein product is CASSPPGAYQETQYF.

V gene TRBV6-1 combines with J gene TRBJ2-3; 8 bases map to TRBD2. The germline V gene encodes CDR1 MNHNS and CDR2 SASEGT. The CDR3 consists of 14 residues. V gave up 5 bases and J gave up 6 bases; unmatched junction bases: 7. CDR3 in DNA: TGTGCCAGCAGTCTTAGCGGGGCGGGGGATACGCAGTATTTT. Translating it yields CASSLSGAGDTQYF.

The chain combines TRBV5-1 with TRBJ2-1; 8 bases are a match to TRBD2. V shed 3 bases, J shed 7 bases, and the junction held 15 bases outside the gene matches. The CDR3 is 17 residues long. Germline V lookup: CDR1 SGHRS, CDR2 YFSETQ. CDR3 amino acids: CASSWRAGGAGGNEQFF. The DNA of the CDR3 is TGCGCCAGCAGCTGGCGGGCAGGAGGTGCGGGGGGAAATGAGCAGTTCTTC.

Concerning this clonotype: A much larger clonotype is one base distant, so this may be a read error. This chain connects TRBV12-3 or TRBV12-4 to TRBJ2-1; the match to TRBD1 covers 9 bases. The CDR3 contains 16 residues. CDR3 DNA: TGTACCAGCAGTTTGGTGGGGACAGGGTCAGGGGATGAGCAGTTCTTC. Residues: CTSSLVGTGSGDEQFF.

This rearrangement joins TRBV15 to TRBJ1-2, with D tentatively TRBD1 (6 bases). CDR1 and CDR2 (germline): LNHNV, YYDKDF (reference sequence). Trimming took 3 bases from V and 1 from J, leaving 27 bases between them. This CDR3 has 20 residues. CDR3 region: CATSSRSPVGMGAGNYGYTF. The CDR3 DNA follows: TGTGCCACCAGCAGCAGGAGTCCGGTCGGCATGGGGGCCGGTAACTATGGCTACACCTTC. Drawing the rest from reference TRBV15 and TRBJ1-2, the complete variable domain is DAMVIQNPRYQVTQFGKPVTLSCSQTLNHNVMYWYQQKSSQAPKLLFHYYDKDFNNEADTPDNFQSRRPNTSFCFLDIRSPGLGDTAMYLCATSSRSPVGMGAGNYGYTFGSGTRLTVV.

In this sample, this clonotype turned up a few times. CDR3 residues: CASKGMVGTEAFF. Here the CDR3 DNA reads TGTGCCAGCAAGGGGATGGTGGGCACTGAAGCTTTCTTT. The chain couples TRBV2 to TRBJ1-1; tentatively, D is TRBD1 (5 bases). The germline V and J ends were trimmed by 7 bases and 4 bases, with 13 bases remaining between them. The CDR3 is 13 amino acids. CDR1 is SNHLY and CDR2 is FYNNEI in the germline V gene.

This clonotype was counted at least ten times. The chain carries TRBV5-1 and TRBJ2-7; TRBD1 agrees at 8 bases. Germline V gene lookup returns CDR1 SGHRS and CDR2 YFSETQ. Trimming cost V 3 bases and J 3 bases; bases outside gene matches: 5. CDR3 length: 14 residues. The CDR3 coding sequence is TGCGCCAGCAGCTGGACAGGGATGGACTACGAGCAGTACTTC. Its protein is CASSWTGMDYEQYF. The full variable domain, with the rest looked up from reference TRBV5-1 and TRBJ2-7, is KAGVTQTPRYLIKTRGQQVTLSCSPISGHRSVSWYQQTPGQGLQFLFEYFSETQRNKGNFPGRFSGRQFSNSRSEMNVSTLELGDSALYLCASSWTGMDYEQYFGPGTRLTVT.

This clonotype has just a few counts. V is TRBV15 and J is TRBJ2-1; D is undetermined. The germline V gene encodes CDR1 LNHNV and CDR2 YYDKDF (reference sequence). V shed 1 base and J shed 1 base, with 2 bases lying between them. The CDR3 runs to 13 residues. CDR3 protein: CATSRGSYNEQFF. CDR3 bases: TGTGCCACCAGCAGAGGGTCCTACAATGAGCAGTTCTTC.

The genes are TRBV5-5 and TRBJ2-3; 7 bases agree with TRBD1. Germline CDR1 and CDR2: SGHKS and YYEKEE (reference sequence). The CDR3 contains 15 residues. V trimming: 3 bases; J trimming: 0 bases; junction bases outside the gene matches: 4. The CDR3 is CASSWDSSSTDTQYF. DNA for the CDR3: TGTGCCAGCAGCTGGGACAGCTCTAGCACAGATACGCAGTATTTT.

This clonotype was picked up many times. The CDR3 loop is CASSLLRGYEQYF. In DNA, the CDR3 is TGTGCCAGCAGTCTGCTAAGGGGGTACGAGCAGTACTTC. The gene calls are TRBV12-3 or TRBV12-4 and TRBJ2-7; a weak D match, TRBD1 (6 bases). With 5 bases removed from V and 4 bases from J, the gap between germline ends came to 12 bases. The CDR3 loop spans 13 amino acids.